These T cell receptor beta chains were read from a single sample in a study of shared clonotypes between healthy human individuals. TCRdb's copy holds only in-frame clones and misses some; the assay was immunoSEQ multiplex PCR. The sample shows about 1.1 million clones, around 78% of them seen only once. Sample: memory CD4+ T cells from PBMCs. The receptors derive from a man younger than 30 in good health. Some clones in this sample may be carry-over from other donors' samples. Both conserved end residues are part of each CDR3. Fields, in order: D gene, J gene, clone size, CDR3 length, V gene, CDR3 DNA, CDR3 protein. The D gene is left open where the match is weak. For some rows the clone size is stated as once, few or many, or as a class when expanded; others skip it.

>NA|TRBJ2-2|NA|14|TRBV5-3
TGTGCCAGAAGCGCCGAGGTCGGGACCGGGGAGCTGTTTTTT
CARSAEVGTGELFF
>TRBD2|TRBJ2-1|once|16|TRBV15
TGTGCCACCAGCAGAGATCTAGGACTAGTTACAAATGAGCAGTTCTTC
CATSRDLGLVTNEQFF
>NA|TRBJ1-1|NA|14|TRBV18
TGTGCCAGCTCAGACAGGATACAGAACACTGAAGCTTTCTTT
CASSDRIQNTEAFF
>NA|TRBJ2-4|NA|15|TRBV5-1
TGCGCCAGCAGTTTGTTAGCGGCAGCCAAAAACATTCAGTACTTC
CASSLLAAAKNIQYF
>NA|TRBJ1-1|NA|13|TRBV28
TGTGCCAGCTCGGGGCCGATGAACACTGAAGCTTTCTTT
CASSGPMNTEAFF
>NA|TRBJ2-3|few|14|TRBV9
TGTGCCAGCAGCGTACAAGCGCACACAGATACGCAGTATTTT
CASSVQAHTDTQYF
>NA|TRBJ2-1|NA|15|TRBV19
TGTGCCAGTAGAATCGCCCCTCCTCCCTACAATGAGCAGTTCTTC
CASRIAPPPYNEQFF
>TRBD1|TRBJ2-1|NA|15|TRBV5-4
TGTGCCAGCAGCCCGGGGACAGGGGCCTACAATGAGCAGTTCTTC
CASSPGTGAYNEQFF
>NA|TRBJ2-7|once|13|TRBV7-2
TGTGCCAGCAGCGTTGACAGGAGCTACGAGCAGTACTTC
CASSVDRSYEQYF
>TRBD1|TRBJ2-7|once|11|TRBV20-1
TGCAGTGCGCACAGGGGACGCGAGCAGTACTTC
CSAHRGREQYF
>TRBD2|TRBJ2-1|NA|14|TRBV5-4
TGTGCCAGCAGCCCTAGCGGGAGGAAGAATGAGCAGTTCTTC
CASSPSGRKNEQFF
>NA|TRBJ2-7|NA|13|TRBV13
TGTGCCAGCAGCTTAGTAAGTTCCTACGAGCAGTACTTC
CASSLVSSYEQYF
>NA|TRBJ2-7|once|14|TRBV7-7
TGTGCCAGCAGCTTAGCTCCGGGGATCGGCGAGCAGTACTTC
CASSLAPGIGEQYF
>TRBD1|TRBJ2-1|NA|12|TRBV28
TGTGCCAGCAACCATGAGGCCAGGGGGCTGTTCTTC
CASNHEARGLFF
>NA|TRBJ2-7|NA|14|TRBV5-5
TGTGCCAGCAGCTTGCGGGTACCCGACTACGAGCAGTACTTC
CASSLRVPDYEQYF
>TRBD2|TRBJ2-3|once|14|TRBV4-2
TGTGCCAGCAGCCAAACTACTAGCGGGGATACGCAGTATTTT
CASSQTTSGDTQYF
>NA|TRBJ1-1|few|13|TRBV2
TGTGCCAGCAGTGAAGTGGGGGGAGGGAGAGCTTTCTTT
CASSEVGGGRAFF
>NA|TRBJ1-2|NA|12|TRBV9
TGTGCCAGCAGCGTACCGAGCAATGGCTACACCTTC
CASSVPSNGYTF
>TRBD1|TRBJ2-2|NA|16|TRBV7-2
TGTGCCAGCAGCTTATTGGGACAGGTGGACACCGGGGAGCTGTTTTTT
CASSLLGQVDTGELFF
>NA|TRBJ1-1|few|11|TRBV25-1
TGTGCCAGCAGGAGATTCGCTGAAGCTTTCTTT
CASRRFAEAFF
>TRBD2|TRBJ2-3|NA|16|TRBV10-3
TGTGCCATCAGCGAAGGACTAGCGGGAGTCACAGATACGCAGTATTTT
CAISEGLAGVTDTQYF
>TRBD1|TRBJ1-2|NA|16|TRBV28
TGTGCCAGCAGTCTAGGTTCGGGCAGGGGGCGGCGAGGCTACACCTTC
CASSLGSGRGRRGYTF
>TRBD2|TRBJ2-7|NA|15|TRBV7-2
TGTGCCAGCAGCTCGCGGACTAGCGGGAGCGGCGAGCAGTACTTC
CASSSRTSGSGEQYF
>NA|TRBJ1-4|NA|13|TRBV5-4
TGTGCCAGCAGCTCGGGGCTTAATGAAAAACTGTTTTTT
CASSSGLNEKLFF
>TRBD1|TRBJ2-2|few|14|TRBV7-2
TGTGCCAGCAGCCCATGGGACAGCCCCGGGGAGCTGTTTTTT
CASSPWDSPGELFF
>TRBD1|TRBJ1-2|NA|18|TRBV4-3
TGCGCCAGCAGCCAAGAAGAGGGGAGGACAGGGTGGACCTATGGCTACACCTTC
CASSQEEGRTGWTYGYTF
>NA|TRBJ2-2|NA|18|TRBV5-6
TGTGCCAGCAGCTTGTGGATAACCCAGGACCCAAACACCGGGGAGCTGTTTTTT
CASSLWITQDPNTGELFF
>TRBD2|TRBJ2-2|NA|16|TRBV11-2
TGTGCCAGCAGCTTAGCCCTAGCGGATAACACCGGGGAGCTGTTTTTT
CASSLALADNTGELFF